The 32 T cell receptor beta chains below all came from one sample that was sequenced in a study of cytomegalovirus exposure and HLA in healthy donors (dated by TCRdb to 2015 to 2018). The receptor library was made with the immunoSEQ multiplex PCR assay. A mixture of 60 forward primers for TCR Vbeta segments and 13 reverse primers for TCR Jbeta segments was used in the multiplex PCR. The table comes from immuneACCESS by way of TCRdb, which keeps in-frame sequences with V and J called. Part of the clones is missing from these tables; in studies checked, under half for an unresolved V gene and the rest for unknown reasons. The sample has more than 140,000 clones on record, 50% to 75% of them singletons. Of the sample, 3% falls within the top ten clones. What was sequenced was PBMCs. These receptors were taken from a woman younger than 45 in good health and CMV-seropositive.

V and J are TRBV6-6 and TRBJ1-2, with D perhaps matching TRBD1 (6 bases). V was trimmed by 7 bases and J by 5 bases, leaving 14 bases between them. This CDR3 spans 13 amino acids. Germline CDR1 reads MNHNY; CDR2 reads SVGAGI (reference sequence). CDR3 protein: CASTLGTSYGYTF. DNA for the CDR3: TGTGCCAGCACCCTCGGGACATCTTATGGCTACACCTTC.

This chain uses TRBV27 with TRBJ2-2; D remains unclear. The V gene's germline CDR1 is MNHEY and CDR2 SMNVEV (reference sequence). The CDR3 length is 17 residues. V was shortened by 3 bases and J by 7 bases, with 21 bases between the two germline ends. As DNA, the CDR3 is TGTGCCAGCAGTTTCCGCCGATCTAGTGAGGTGGGCGGGGAGCTGTTTTTT. This codes for CASSFRRSSEVGGELFF.

The chain has TRBV19 and TRBJ1-1; D gene unclear. This CDR3 is built from 13 residues. With 3 bases removed from V and 4 bases from J, the gap between germline ends came to 9 bases. Germline CDR1 and CDR2: LNHDA and SQIVND (reference sequence). Here the CDR3 DNA reads TGTGCCAGTAGTATTAGGAGGTTCACTGAAGCTTTCTTT. Its translation is CASSIRRFTEAFF.

This clone was recorded a few times. V and J are TRBV10-3 and TRBJ1-3, with D possibly matching TRBD1 (5 bases). V was cut by 9 bases and J by 0 bases, with 15 bases left in between. Germline V CDR1 and CDR2: ENHRY, SYGVKD. There are 15 residues in the CDR3. CDR3 amino acids: CAIAPQDLSGNTIYF. The CDR3 DNA reads TGTGCCATAGCCCCACAGGACCTCTCTGGAAACACCATATATTTT.

The J gene is TRBJ2-3, the V gene TRBV19, with 9 bases fitting TRBD2. There are 15 residues in the CDR3. With 10 bases clipped from V and 5 bases from J, the junction kept 13 bases outside the gene matches. Germline values: CDR1 LNHDA, CDR2 SQIVND (reference sequence). This chain's CDR3 is CATQSGGRGVDTQYF. The CDR3 bases are TGTGCCACCCAATCTGGCGGGAGGGGTGTAGATACGCAGTATTTT.

This sequence joins TRBV5-8 and TRBJ1-5; TRBD1 aligns across 10 bases. The CDR3 contains 14 residues. In germline, CDR1 is SGHTS, CDR2 YDEGEE. V dropped 4 bases and J dropped 4; count of bases not matched to a gene: 2. CDR3 nucleotides: TGTGCCAGCAGCCCGGACAGGGGGAATCAGCCCCAGCATTTT. This sequence encodes CASSPDRGNQPQHF.

This clone was counted only a few times. V gene TRBV9 combines with J gene TRBJ2-3; TRBD1 aligns across 7 bases. V lost 5 bases to trimming and J lost 6 bases; unmatched junction nucleotides: 12. The CDR3 is 15 amino acids. Germline loops: CDR1 SGDLS, CDR2 YYNGEE. The CDR3 sequence: CASSDEGAVIDTQYF. DNA of the CDR3: TGTGCCAGCAGTGATGAGGGGGCTGTTATTGATACGCAGTATTTT. Supplemented by reference TRBV9 and TRBJ2-3, the full variable domain reads DSGVTQTPKHLITATGQRVTLRCSPRSGDLSVYWYQQSLDQGLQFLIQYYNGEERAKGNILERFSAQQFPDLHSELNLSSLELGDSALYFCASSDEGAVIDTQYFGPGTRLTVL.

The chain has TRBV6-5 and TRBJ1-1; 11 nucleotides align to TRBD1. CDR1 is MNHEY, CDR2 SVGAGI, per germline. The CDR3 length is 15 residues. V was pared by 5 bases and J by 5 bases, with 7 bases of the junction left unmatched. CDR3 region: CASSNTGTGGTEAFF. The CDR3 region has the DNA TGTGCCAGCAGTAACACCGGGACAGGGGGAACTGAAGCTTTCTTT.

This sequence joins TRBV7-8 and TRBJ2-2, with 10 bases identical to TRBD2. The V gene end was trimmed by 2 bases and the J gene end by 3 bases; junction bases not matched to a gene: 3. Germline V CDR1 and CDR2: SGHVS, FQNEAQ. The length of the CDR3 is 16 residues. CDR3 amino acids: CASSLRTSGYTGELFF. For the CDR3, the DNA is TGTGCCAGCAGCTTAAGGACTAGCGGCTACACCGGGGAGCTGTTTTTT.

The chain joins TRBV7-9 to TRBJ2-7; D is perhaps TRBD1 (6 bases). Germline V gene sequence: CDR1 SEHNR, CDR2 FQNEAQ (reference sequence). The CDR3 runs 15 residues. Trimming removed 3 bases at V and 3 bases at J, with 15 bases between. CDR3 in amino acids: CASSLTVRGHYEQYF. The CDR3 nucleotides are TGTGCCAGCAGCTTGACAGTTCGGGGACACTACGAGCAGTACTTC.

This chain connects TRBV15 to TRBJ2-5; 10 nucleotides align to TRBD2. J lost 5 bases, V lost 0 bases, and 6 bases had no gene match. CDR1 and CDR2 from the germline V gene are LNHNV and YYDKDF (reference sequence). CDR3 length equals 16 residues. This CDR3 is CATSRDPAGGAETQYF. DNA of the CDR3: TGTGCCACCAGCAGAGACCCAGCGGGGGGGGCCGAGACCCAGTACTTC. Full variable domain (missing parts from reference TRBV15 and TRBJ2-5): DAMVIQNPRYQVTQFGKPVTLSCSQTLNHNVMYWYQQKSSQAPKLLFHYYDKDFNNEADTPDNFQSRRPNTSFCFLDIRSPGLGDTAMYLCATSRDPAGGAETQYFGPGTRLLVL.

The DNA of the CDR3 is TGCGCCAGCAGTCCCTCCGGGACTTCGAACACCGGGGAGCTGTTTTTT. Translating gives CASSPSGTSNTGELFF. The V call is TRBV10-1, the J call TRBJ2-2; TRBD2 might be the D (6 bases). Germline V gene lookup returns CDR1 WNHNN and CDR2 SYGVQD (reference sequence). This CDR3 has 16 amino acids. The germline V and J ends were trimmed by 5 bases and 0 bases, with 13 bases remaining between them.

This chain links TRBV2 with TRBJ2-7, with 8 bases lining up with TRBD1. The V segment lost 6 bases and the J segment 0 bases; nucleotides outside the gene matches: 7. The CDR3 length is 15 residues. CDR1 is SNHLY and CDR2 is FYNNEI in the germline V gene. The CDR3 loop is CASRDRAITSYEQYF. The CDR3 DNA reads TGTGCCAGCAGGGACAGGGCAATCACCTCCTACGAGCAGTACTTC.

This clone has more than one count but fewer than ten. The chain recombines TRBV25-1 with TRBJ1-2; no firm D call. The germline CDR1 and CDR2 sequences are MGHDK and SYGVNS. V lost 1 base, J lost 6 bases, and 15 bases lay in between. The CDR3 length is 15 residues. This CDR3 is CASSEFLGAQNGYTF. CDR3 bases: TGTGCCAGCAGTGAATTCCTGGGCGCCCAGAATGGCTACACCTTC.

The chain joins TRBV5-4 to TRBJ2-3, with TRBD1 matching 9 bases. Trimming cost V 4 bases and J 5 bases; bases outside gene matches: 11. The CDR3 loop spans 16 amino acids. The V gene's germline CDR1 is SGHNT and CDR2 YYREEE (reference sequence). The CDR3 region is CASSPGQGKVGDTQYF. DNA for the CDR3: TGTGCCAGCAGCCCAGGACAGGGGAAAGTAGGAGATACGCAGTATTTT. The entire variable domain, with the rest obtained from reference TRBV5-4 and TRBJ2-3, is as follows: ETGVTQSPTHLIKTRGQQVTLRCSSQSGHNTVSWYQQALGQGPQFIFQYYREEENGRGNFPPRFSGLQFPNYSSELNVNALELDDSALYLCASSPGQGKVGDTQYFGPGTRLTVL.

The rearrangement links TRBV5-1 to TRBJ1-1, with 9 bases fitting TRBD1. The V gene's germline CDR1 is SGHRS and CDR2 YFSETQ. The length of the CDR3 is 15 residues. The junction had 3 bases not matched to a gene; V was cut back by 0 bases and J by 3 bases. The CDR3 loop reads CASSLGTGVYTEAFF. CDR3 DNA sequence: TGCGCCAGCAGCTTGGGGACAGGGGTTTACACTGAAGCTTTCTTT.

This clone was seen only a few times. J is TRBJ2-7 and V is TRBV30; D is perhaps TRBD1 (6 bases). Germline CDR1 is GTSNPN and CDR2 is SVGIG (reference sequence). This CDR3 has 14 amino acids. V was trimmed by 0 bases and J by 1 base, leaving 10 bases between them. The CDR3 protein is CAWSVRDMSYEQYF. CDR3 bases: TGTGCCTGGAGTGTACGGGACATGTCCTACGAGCAGTACTTC. Full variable domain (missing parts from reference TRBV30 and TRBJ2-7): SQTIHQWPATLVQPVGSPLSLECTVEGTSNPNLYWYRQAAGRGLQLLFYSVGIGQISSEVPQNLSASRPQDRQFILSSKKLLLSDSGFYLCAWSVRDMSYEQYFGPGTRLTVT.

The chain joins TRBV5-6 to TRBJ2-2, with 10 positions matching TRBD2. Germline assignment: CDR1 SGHDT and CDR2 YYEEEE. The CDR3 consists of 17 residues. V trimming: 1 base; J trimming: 3 bases; junction bases outside the gene matches: 6. In DNA form, the CDR3 reads TGTGCCAGCAGCTTGTTCCTAGCGGGAGCTTACACCGGGGAGCTGTTTTTT. This encodes CASSLFLAGAYTGELFF. The full variable domain, its missing parts supplied by reference TRBV5-6 and TRBJ2-2, is DAGVTQSPTHLIKTRGQQVTLRCSPKSGHDTVSWYQQALGQGPQFIFQYYEEEERQRGNFPDRFSGHQFPNYSSELNVNALLLGDSALYLCASSLFLAGAYTGELFFGEGSRLTVL.

CDR3 nucleotide sequence: TGTGCCAGCAGCCAGGGACAGGGAGGGGGCTACACCTTC. Its translation: CASSQGQGGGYTF. The chain has TRBV25-1 and TRBJ1-2; 9 nucleotides line up with TRBD1. Germline assignment: CDR1 MGHDK and CDR2 SYGVNS. Germline trimming cut 6 bases from V and 8 bases from J; bases unmatched to any gene: 7. The length of the CDR3 is 13 residues.

The rearrangement uses TRBV11-2 and TRBJ1-3; possibly TRBD1 for D (6 bases). The CDR3 covers 13 residues. The V and J ends lost 6 bases and 3 bases respectively, with 9 bases between them. Germline values: CDR1 SGHAT, CDR2 FQNNGV. Written as DNA, the CDR3 is TGTGCCAGCAGGAGACAGGTTGGAAACACCATATATTTT. It encodes CASRRQVGNTIYF.

This clone was found a few times. V is TRBV7-2 and J is TRBJ2-3; 11 bases align to TRBD2. CDR1 and CDR2 (germline): SGHTA, FQGNSA. The V segment lost 3 bases and the J segment 10 bases; nucleotides outside the gene matches: 6. This CDR3 has 14 residues. DNA for the CDR3: TGTGCCAGCAGCTTTTTAACTAGCGGGAGTGCGCAGTATTTT. Translating gives CASSFLTSGSAQYF.

Points on this clone: A junction end diverges from the germline sequence, so it may reflect a read error. The rearrangement uses TRBV7-7 and TRBJ2-1, with TRBD1 identical over 9 bases. The CDR3 is 14 amino acids. Per the germline V gene, CDR1 is SSHAT and CDR2 is FNYEAQ (reference sequence). The CDR3 DNA is TGTGCTAGCAGCAGGGGGACAGGGAGGAATGAGCAGTTCTTC. Translated: CASSRGTGRNEQFF.

In its sample, this clone was seen once. V is TRBV5-1 and J is TRBJ2-3, with D possibly TRBD1 on 5 matching bases. Germline-derived CDR1 and CDR2 are SGHRS and YFSETQ. V was cut by 4 bases and J by 1 base, with 10 bases left in between. The CDR3 contains 14 residues. The CDR3 spells CASSALQGTDTQYF. CDR3 DNA: TGCGCCAGCAGCGCCTTACAGGGCACAGATACGCAGTATTTT.

V and J are TRBV13 and TRBJ1-4; tentatively, D is TRBD1 (6 bases). The germline V gene has CDR1 PRHDT and CDR2 FYEKMQ (reference sequence). The V end was cut by 5 bases, the J end by 4 bases, with 11 bases between. The CDR3 has 14 residues. The CDR3 region has the DNA TGTGCCAGCAGCCAAAGAGGGGGTAATGAAAAACTGTTTTTT. Its translation is CASSQRGGNEKLFF.

This sequence joins TRBV6-6 and TRBJ2-7; possible D gene TRBD2, 5 bases. In germline, CDR1 is MNHNY, CDR2 SVGAGI (reference sequence). With 6 bases removed from V and 6 bases from J, the gap between germline ends came to 15 bases. This CDR3 spans 13 amino acids. Written as DNA, the CDR3 is TGTGCCAGCAGGACGGGGTCTGCCGGCGAGCAGTACTTC. It is translated as CASRTGSAGEQYF.

This clone has a handful of counts. The rearrangement links TRBV6-1 to TRBJ1-6; 8 bases fit TRBD1. In germline, CDR1 is MNHNS, CDR2 SASEGT. The CDR3 sequence is 15 residues long. With 1 base clipped from V and 9 bases from J, the junction kept 5 bases outside the gene matches. The CDR3 DNA reads TGTGCCAGCAGTGAAGATACAGGGGGGAGTTCACCCCTCCACTTT. Translating gives CASSEDTGGSSPLHF.

The gene calls are TRBV27 and TRBJ2-3, with 7 bases fitting TRBD2. The CDR3 is made up of 16 amino acids. Germline V lookup: CDR1 MNHEY, CDR2 SMNVEV (reference sequence). V was pared by 1 base and J by 0 bases, with 4 bases of the junction left unmatched. The CDR3 DNA is TGTGCCAGCAGTTTATGGGGCGGGGGAAGCACAGATACGCAGTATTTT. Protein: CASSLWGGGSTDTQYF.

V usage is TRBV19 and J usage is TRBJ1-1, with TRBD1 matching over 11 bases. In germline, CDR1 is LNHDA, CDR2 SQIVND (reference sequence). The V gene end was trimmed by 6 bases and the J gene end by 2 bases; junction bases not matched to a gene: 5. This CDR3 region has 15 residues. Here the CDR3 DNA reads TGTGCCAGTAGGATTGGGACAGGGGGTAACACTGAAGCTTTCTTT. This codes for CASRIGTGGNTEAFF.

This chain connects TRBV2 to TRBJ2-1; 9 nucleotides match TRBD2. V lost 4 bases and J lost 10; bases outside the gene matches: 8. The CDR3 loop spans 14 amino acids. Germline CDR1 is SNHLY and CDR2 is FYNNEI. In nucleotides, the CDR3 is TGTGCCAGCAGTGGGAGTCTAGCGGGAATAGAGCAGTTCTTC. Translated: CASSGSLAGIEQFF. The complete variable domain, with remaining parts taken from reference TRBV2 and TRBJ2-1, reads EPEVTQTPSHQVTQMGQEVILRCVPISNHLYFYWYRQILGQKVEFLVSFYNNEISEKSEIFDDQFSVERPDGSNFTLKIRSTKLEDSAMYFCASSGSLAGIEQFFGPGTRLTVL.

The chain joins TRBV6-5 to TRBJ2-7; 8 positions agree with TRBD2. The CDR3 is 15 residues long. Unmatched junction bases numbered 14, after V lost 10 bases and J lost 3 bases. Germline-derived CDR1 and CDR2 are MNHEY and SVGAGI. CDR3 bases: TGTGCCACTACGGGGGGGGAGGGACCGCGCTACGAGCAGTACTTC. It translates to CATTGGEGPRYEQYF.

DNA of the CDR3: TGTGCCTGGACAATTGGCTGGACTAGCGGTAAACAAGAGACCCAGTACTTC. Its protein is CAWTIGWTSGKQETQYF. The chain employs TRBV30 and TRBJ2-5, with 10 nucleotides matching TRBD2. CDR3 size: 17 residues. The J segment lost 2 bases and the V segment lost 4 bases, leaving 13 bases of the junction unmatched. The germline gives CDR1 GTSNPN, CDR2 SVGIG (reference sequence).

The chain employs TRBV7-9 and TRBJ2-5; D ambiguous. With 2 bases removed from V and 2 bases from J, the gap between germline ends came to 12 bases. The CDR3 runs 15 residues. The V gene's germline CDR1 is SEHNR and CDR2 FQNEAQ (reference sequence). CDR3 nucleotide sequence: TGTGCCAGCAGCTTATTTTGGAGCCCTCAAGAGACCCAGTACTTC. This codes for CASSLFWSPQETQYF.